The 10 T cell receptor beta chains below come from one sample, sequenced in a study of blood T cell repertoires in COVID-19. Libraries were prepared by immunoSEQ multiplex PCR; TCRdb keeps only in-frame clonotypes and omits some of them. This sample has 300,000 or so clones, with about 90% found just once. Sequences were obtained from PBMCs or T cells enriched from blood (not recorded which). All receptors come from a woman in her thirties who had recovered from COVID-19.

This rearrangement joins TRBV7-2 to TRBJ2-5; no reliable D call. V was shortened by 3 bases and J by 0 bases, with 11 bases between the two germline ends. Per the germline V gene, CDR1 is SGHTA and CDR2 is FQGNSA. This CDR3 has 15 residues. The CDR3 sequence is CASSLLKQYQETQYF. The CDR3 bases are TGTGCCAGCAGCTTGCTAAAACAGTACCAAGAGACCCAGTACTTC. Combining the CDR3 with reference TRBV7-2 and TRBJ2-5 gives the whole variable domain GAGVSQSPSNKVTEKGKDVELRCDPISGHTALYWYRQSLGQGLEFLIYFQGNSAPDKSGLPSDRFSAERTGGSVSTLTIQRTQQEDSAVYLCASSLLKQYQETQYFGPGTRLLVL.

The J gene is TRBJ2-2, the V gene TRBV11-2, with TRBD1 matching over 8 bases. Looked up from germline, CDR1 is SGHAT and CDR2 is FQNNGV. V trimming: 4 bases; J trimming: 8 bases; junction bases outside the gene matches: 6. This CDR3 spans 14 amino acids. The CDR3 region is CASSWQGAGGELFF. The CDR3 DNA is TGTGCCAGCAGCTGGCAGGGGGCGGGTGGGGAGCTGTTTTTT.

This clone was detected only once. The gene calls are TRBV27 and TRBJ1-4; D perhaps matches TRBD1 (6 bases). There are 14 residues in the CDR3. V was pared by 10 bases and J by 3 bases, with 15 bases between. Germline V gene data show CDR1 as MNHEY and CDR2 as SMNVEV (reference sequence). The CDR3: CATSHRAANEKLFF. In DNA form, the CDR3 reads TGTGCCACGAGCCACAGGGCGGCTAATGAAAAACTGTTTTTT.

Concerning this clone: The junction and the germline gene differ at one end; a read error may be behind it. The rearrangement joins TRBV6-5 to TRBJ1-4; possibly TRBD1 for D (5 bases). The CDR3 has 14 amino acids. Germline assignment: CDR1 MNHEY and CDR2 SVGAGI. The CDR3: CASSDSPLQGKLFF. The CDR3 DNA sequence: TGTGCCAGCAGTGACTCTCCACTCCAGGGAAAACTGTTTTTT.

The J gene is TRBJ2-2, the V gene TRBV27; D is possibly TRBD2 (5 bases). The CDR3 spans 14 residues. Germline CDR1 and CDR2: MNHEY and SMNVEV (reference sequence). The V end was cut by 2 bases, the J end by 4 bases, with 8 bases between. CDR3 nucleotides: TGTGCCAGCAGTTTAAACAGCGGCACCGGGGAGCTGTTTTTT. It is translated as CASSLNSGTGELFF.

The chain combines TRBV9 with TRBJ2-2; 12 bases align to TRBD2. Trimming removed 7 bases from V and 5 bases from J; junction bases left unmatched: 6. Germline lookup yields CDR1 SGDLS and CDR2 YYNGEE. The CDR3 loop spans 15 amino acids. The CDR3 nucleotides read TGTGCCAGCCGCACTAGCGGGGGGTGGACCGGGGAGCTGTTTTTT. As protein: CASRTSGGWTGELFF.

V usage is TRBV7-9 and J usage is TRBJ1-2, with a tentative D call TRBD1 (6 bases). Germline loops: CDR1 SEHNR, CDR2 FQNEAQ (reference sequence). CDR3 size: 16 residues. Deletions cut 2 bases from V and 4 bases from J, with 17 bases between. The chain's CDR3 is CASSLHTPRGAYGYTF. The CDR3 DNA sequence: TGTGCCAGCAGCTTACATACCCCACGGGGGGCCTATGGCTACACCTTC.

This chain connects TRBV6-5 to TRBJ1-5, with 8 bases matching TRBD1. Germline CDR1 and CDR2: MNHEY and SVGAGI. Losses at the gene ends were 6 bases for V and 6 bases for J; bases not matched to a gene: 10. The CDR3 covers 15 residues. The CDR3 reads CASSRTRTGTQPQHF. The DNA of the CDR3 is TGTGCCAGCAGCCGAACTCGGACAGGGACTCAGCCCCAGCATTTT.

The rearrangement uses TRBV4-3 and TRBJ2-7; the match to TRBD2 covers 10 bases. Germline V CDR1 and CDR2: LGHNA, YSLEER. V lost 3 bases to trimming and J lost 3 bases; unmatched junction nucleotides: 5. The CDR3 runs to 15 residues. The CDR3 region is CASSHSSGGGYEQYF. The CDR3 coding sequence is TGCGCCAGCAGCCACTCAAGCGGGGGGGGCTACGAGCAGTACTTC.

The chain couples TRBV9 to TRBJ1-1; D perhaps matches TRBD1 (5 bases). Germline V gives CDR1 SGDLS, CDR2 YYNGEE. V was cut by 3 bases and J by 7 bases, with 13 bases left in between. The CDR3 length is 13 residues. CDR3 coding DNA: TGTGCCAGCAGCGGTGAGGGGAGGGTTGAAGCTTTCTTT. Protein: CASSGEGRVEAFF.